These 16 T cell receptor beta chains were sequenced from one sample in a study of spatial heterogeneity in lung cancer. Time point in this sample: blood at routine non-recurrence follow-up after resection. A single record per CDR3 protein comes from TCRdb applying MiXCR to the 5' RACE reads. The table shows tens of thousands of distinct CDR3 sequences, with approximately 10% occurring only once. The sample consisted of PBMCs, taken at follow-up. These receptor sequences come from a male donor with early-stage non-small cell lung cancer.

A word on this clonotype: Being one base from a much bigger clone, this may be a read error. The chain has TRBV5-1 and TRBJ2-3, with a weak D call TRBD1 (5 bases). The V and J ends lost 4 bases and 4 bases respectively, with 16 bases between them. Germline CDR1 and CDR2: SGHRS and YFSETQ. CDR3 size: 15 residues. Here the CDR3 DNA reads TGCGCCAGCAGCAGGGGCCTTAGTGTTGCAGATACGCAGTATTTT. Amino acid sequence: CASSRGLSVADTQYF.

This clonotype has a count of ten or more. The chain recombines TRBV6-2 or TRBV6-3 with TRBJ1-5; D ambiguous. Germline assignment: CDR1 MNHEY and CDR2 SVGEGT. The CDR3 contains 14 residues. Deletions cut 4 bases from V and 7 bases from J, with 14 bases between. This CDR3 is CASSFGGSPQPQHF. DNA of the CDR3: TGTGCCAGCAGTTTTGGAGGGAGTCCACAGCCCCAGCATTTT.

This clonotype was found many times. The rearrangement joins TRBV10-3 to TRBJ1-1; weak D call: TRBD1 (5 bases). The CDR3 length is 17 residues. Deletions cut 3 bases from V and 8 bases from J, with 25 bases between. Germline CDR1 ENHRY, CDR2 SYGVKD. CDR3 sequence: CAISEFSPRDFVIEAFF. CDR3 bases: TGTGCCATCAGTGAATTTTCCCCCCGGGACTTCGTGATCGAAGCTTTCTTT.

This clonotype was seen at least ten times. The chain is built from TRBV11-2 and TRBJ2-2; 11 positions match TRBD1. The CDR3 consists of 16 residues. V trimming: 6 bases; J trimming: 7 bases; junction bases outside the gene matches: 10. Germline V gene data show CDR1 as SGHAT and CDR2 as FQNNGV. The CDR3 nucleotides are TGTGCCAGCAGAGAAATCCCGGGACAGGGGGACGGGGAGCTGTTTTTT. Amino acid sequence: CASREIPGQGDGELFF.

Many counts were recorded for this clonotype. The chain joins TRBV7-2 to TRBJ2-5; tentatively, D is TRBD2 (5 bases). Per germline, CDR1 SGHTA and CDR2 FQGNSA. V was shortened by 8 bases and J by 3 bases, with 13 bases between the two germline ends. The CDR3 runs 13 residues. The CDR3: CASRPRGEETQYF. CDR3 DNA sequence: TGTGCCAGCCGCCCCCGGGGTGAAGAGACCCAGTACTTC. The full variable domain, its missing parts supplied by reference TRBV7-2 and TRBJ2-5, is GAGVSQSPSNKVTEKGKDVELRCDPISGHTALYWYRQSLGQGLEFLIYFQGNSAPDKSGLPSDRFSAERTGGSVSTLTIQRTQQEDSAVYLCASRPRGEETQYFGPGTRLLVL.

This clonotype was recorded at least ten times. The chain is built from TRBV3-1 and TRBJ1-2, with TRBD1 matching 8 bases. There are 15 residues in the CDR3. Germline V gene lookup returns CDR1 LGHDT and CDR2 YNNKEL (reference sequence). The junction had 7 bases not matched to a gene; V was cut back by 3 bases and J by 4 bases. The chain's CDR3 is CASSQRTGPAYGYTF. Written as DNA, the CDR3 is TGTGCCAGCAGCCAGAGGACAGGGCCAGCCTATGGCTACACCTTC.

This clonotype was picked up many times. This chain links TRBV11-2 with TRBJ2-2; unclear D gene. Germline V CDR1 and CDR2: SGHAT, FQNNGV. The CDR3 is 14 amino acids. Trimming took 0 bases from V and 3 from J, leaving 5 bases between them. The CDR3 nucleotides read TGTGCCAGCAGCTTAGATCGCGACACCGGGGAGCTGTTTTTT. Translated: CASSLDRDTGELFF.

This clonotype was counted ten times or more. The CDR3 is CASSLNGELFF. For the CDR3, the DNA is TGTGCCAGCAGCTTAAATGGGGAGCTGTTTTTT. The rearrangement uses TRBV7-6 and TRBJ2-2; D gene ambiguous. Trimming stripped 2 bases from V and 8 bases from J, with 3 bases between. The CDR3 length is 11 residues. Germline lookup yields CDR1 SGHVS and CDR2 FNYEAQ.

This clonotype was recorded at least ten times. V gene TRBV12-3 or TRBV12-4 combines with J gene TRBJ2-1; D ambiguous. The V and J ends lost 2 bases and 2 bases respectively, with 10 bases between them. This CDR3 region has 15 residues. The CDR3: CASSLRSFAYNEQFF. The CDR3 DNA is TGTGCCAGCAGTTTAAGGAGCTTTGCCTACAATGAGCAGTTCTTC.

This clonotype was observed at least ten times. The V call is TRBV29-1, the J call TRBJ1-2; 7 nucleotides align to TRBD1. The junction had 11 bases not matched to a gene; V was cut back by 3 bases and J by 4 bases. This CDR3 comprises 15 residues. Germline CDR1 reads SQVTM; CDR2 reads ANQGSEA. The chain's CDR3 is CSVDDRESSFYGYTF. In DNA form, the CDR3 reads TGCAGCGTTGACGACAGGGAAAGTTCTTTCTATGGCTACACCTTC.

This clonotype was recorded at least ten times. The chain uses TRBV29-1 and TRBJ2-2; D may be TRBD2 (5 bases). Per germline, CDR1 SQVTM and CDR2 ANQGSEA. The CDR3 covers 14 residues. V lost 4 bases to trimming and J lost 0 bases, with 9 bases between them. CDR3 residues: CSVGDSANTGELFF. CDR3 DNA sequence: TGCAGCGTTGGGGATAGCGCGAACACCGGGGAGCTGTTTTTT.

This clonotype was seen many times. The chain recombines TRBV7-9 with TRBJ1-5, with unresolved D. V was clipped by 0 bases and J by 6 bases, with 3 bases between them. Per the germline V gene, CDR1 is SEHNR and CDR2 is FQNEAQ (reference sequence). The CDR3 is made up of 12 amino acids. The CDR3 here is CASSLALQPQHF. The CDR3 DNA reads TGTGCCAGCAGCTTAGCGCTTCAGCCCCAGCATTTT.

The J gene is TRBJ1-4, the V gene TRBV7-9, with unresolved D. This CDR3 is built from 15 residues. V was pared by 5 bases and J by 8 bases, with 18 bases between. Germline V gene sequence: CDR1 SEHNR, CDR2 FQNEAQ (reference sequence). The DNA for the CDR3 is TGTGCCAGCAGCCCCGGTGGAGGGAGTGGAGAAAAACTGTTTTTT. As protein: CASSPGGGSGEKLFF.

This chain links TRBV7-2 with TRBJ1-6, with a possible D match to TRBD1 (5 bases). V was trimmed by 1 base and J by 4 bases, leaving 14 bases between them. Germline lookup yields CDR1 SGHTA and CDR2 FQGNSA. The CDR3 sequence is 17 residues long. CDR3 DNA: TGTGCCAGCAGCTTAGGAGGGCAAAGGGGATATAATTCACCCCTCCACTTT. It codes for CASSLGGQRGYNSPLHF.

Many counts were recorded for this clonotype. The DNA for the CDR3 is TGTGCCAGCAGTCGTAGCGGGTGGAAATCGAATGAGCAGTTCTTC. It specifies CASSRSGWKSNEQFF. This chain connects TRBV12-3 or TRBV12-4 to TRBJ2-1; the match to TRBD2 covers 7 bases. The CDR3 spans 15 residues. V gave up 5 bases and J gave up 7 bases; unmatched junction bases: 11.

The chain joins TRBV3-1 to TRBJ2-5; 7 bases are shared with TRBD1. J gave up 3 bases and V 5 bases, and 3 bases lay outside the gene matches. This CDR3 is 13 amino acids long. CDR1 and CDR2 (germline): LGHDT, YNNKEL (reference sequence). CDR3 region: CASSFTGEETQYF. The DNA of the CDR3 is TGTGCCAGCAGCTTTACAGGGGAAGAGACCCAGTACTTC.